The 32 T cell receptor beta chains presented below share a single source sample, sequenced in a study of T cells in Graves' hyperthyroidism and ophthalmopathy. TCR beta CDR3 regions were amplified from RNA transcripts. Using the HTBI primer set, a first-round RT-PCR was run on the TCR CDR3. MiXCR, applied by TCRdb to the multiplex PCR reads, yields one record per CDR3 protein. In the table there are approximately 420,000 distinct CDR3 sequences, approximately 14% of which are singletons. Sequencing was done on a sample of blood. The receptors were sampled from a young woman with Graves' hyperthyroidism.

The table lists this clonotype with a few counts. The V and J genes are TRBV19 and TRBJ1-2; D remains ambiguous. The germline V and J ends were trimmed by 9 bases and 4 bases, with 6 bases remaining between them. The CDR3 is 10 amino acids. Germline V gene lookup returns CDR1 LNHDA and CDR2 SQIVND (reference sequence). In DNA form, the CDR3 reads TGTGCCAGCGGTACCTATGGCTACACCTTC. This gives the protein CASGTYGYTF.

This clonotype came up many times. The J gene is TRBJ2-3, the V gene TRBV28; 12 nucleotides agree with TRBD2. Germline trimming cut 5 bases from V and 4 bases from J; bases unmatched to any gene: 10. The CDR3 spans 17 residues. Germline V gives CDR1 MDHEN, CDR2 SYDVKM. The chain's CDR3 is CASSPALAGGIPDTQYF. The CDR3 DNA reads TGTGCCAGCAGTCCCGCACTAGCGGGAGGCATCCCAGATACGCAGTATTTT.

This clonotype has a handful of counts. V is TRBV3-1 and J is TRBJ1-1; D is perhaps TRBD1 (5 bases). The CDR3 spans 15 residues. Trimming shortened V by 4 bases and J by 0 bases, and 12 bases separated the two germline ends. Germline V CDR1 and CDR2: LGHDT, YNNKEL (reference sequence). CDR3 loop: CASSPTGRMNTEAFF. Here the CDR3 DNA reads TGTGCCAGCAGCCCAACGGGACGGATGAACACTGAAGCTTTCTTT.

This clonotype was counted at least ten times. The chain recombines TRBV10-3 with TRBJ2-7; 7 bases line up with TRBD2. The germline gives CDR1 ENHRY, CDR2 SYGVKD. This CDR3 comprises 13 residues. With V trimmed by 9 bases and J by 4 bases, 9 bases remained unmatched. CDR3 DNA: TGTGCCATAACTAGCGATACTACTTACGAGCAGTACTTC. Encoded protein: CAITSDTTYEQYF.

The rearrangement uses TRBV12-3 or TRBV12-4 and TRBJ2-1; 12 bases match TRBD1. This CDR3 region has 19 residues. V lost 4 bases and J lost 4; bases outside the gene matches: 14. CDR3 protein: CASSSESGTGGSFYNEQFF. DNA of the CDR3: TGTGCCAGCAGTTCCGAATCCGGGACAGGGGGCTCATTTTACAATGAGCAGTTCTTC.

This clonotype was counted between two and nine times. This chain joins TRBV4-1 and TRBJ1-2; D is unresolved. V lost 0 bases and J lost 7, with 6 bases in between. This CDR3 has 12 residues. The germline CDR1 and CDR2 sequences are MGHRA and YSYEKL. The CDR3: CASSQDSGGYTF. Written as DNA, the CDR3 is TGCGCCAGCAGCCAAGATTCCGGTGGCTACACCTTC.

This rearrangement joins TRBV15 to TRBJ2-5; 7 bases match TRBD1. V lost 7 bases, J lost 0 bases, and 2 bases stayed unmatched. The CDR3 runs 13 residues. Germline V gives CDR1 LNHNV, CDR2 YYDKDF (reference sequence). The CDR3 coding sequence is TGTGCCACCAAAGACAGGGACCAAGAGACCCAGTACTTC. Its translation is CATKDRDQETQYF.

In this sample, this clonotype turned up many times. This rearrangement joins TRBV2 to TRBJ2-5, with TRBD1 identical over 9 bases. The CDR3 extends over 16 amino acids. Trimming removed 7 bases from V and 3 bases from J; junction bases left unmatched: 12. Germline lookup yields CDR1 SNHLY and CDR2 FYNNEI. The CDR3 nucleotides are TGTGCCAGCAAGGGATTCGGGACAGGGACGAAAGAGACCCAGTACTTC. Translated, it gives CASKGFGTGTKETQYF. Combining the CDR3 with reference TRBV2 and TRBJ2-5 gives the whole variable domain EPEVTQTPSHQVTQMGQEVILRCVPISNHLYFYWYRQILGQKVEFLVSFYNNEISEKSEIFDDQFSVERPDGSNFTLKIRSTKLEDSAMYFCASKGFGTGTKETQYFGPGTRLLVL.

This clonotype has at least ten counts. The gene calls are TRBV27 and TRBJ2-2, with 7 bases that match TRBD1. CDR3 length: 13 amino acids. J gave up 6 bases and V 2 bases, and 0 bases lay outside the gene matches. Germline loops: CDR1 MNHEY, CDR2 SMNVEV (reference sequence). CDR3 in amino acids: CASSLTGAGELFF. Here the CDR3 DNA reads TGTGCCAGCAGTTTAACAGGGGCCGGGGAGCTGTTTTTT.

This clonotype was counted many times. This chain connects TRBV12-3 or TRBV12-4 to TRBJ2-5, with a weak D call TRBD2 (6 bases). V lost 8 bases and J lost 3, with 13 bases in between. This CDR3 is 13 amino acids long. This CDR3 reads CASLASVEETQYF. The DNA of the CDR3 is TGTGCCAGCCTGGCTAGCGTCGAAGAGACCCAGTACTTC.

This clonotype was recorded at least ten times. This chain connects TRBV20-1 to TRBJ2-7, with 12 bases aligning to TRBD2. Trimming at V came to 3 bases and at J to 3 bases, leaving 6 bases not matched to a gene. Germline-derived CDR1 and CDR2 are DFQATT and SNEGSKA (reference sequence). This CDR3 has 15 residues. The CDR3 sequence: CSARISSGRGYEQYF. Here the CDR3 DNA reads TGCAGTGCTAGGATCTCTAGCGGGAGGGGCTACGAGCAGTACTTC.

There are many counts of this clonotype. This chain joins TRBV30 and TRBJ2-6, with D possibly matching TRBD1 (5 bases). This CDR3 region has 12 residues. The V gene lost 4 bases and the J gene lost 6 bases, with 7 bases spanning the gap. The germline CDR1 and CDR2 sequences are GTSNPN and SVGIG (reference sequence). The CDR3 DNA sequence: TGTGCCTGGAAGGGGCTGGCCAACGTCCTGACTTTC. It codes for CAWKGLANVLTF.

At least ten counts were recorded for this clonotype. This chain joins TRBV3-1 and TRBJ1-1; no reliable D call. This CDR3 has 15 amino acids. Trimming left V 5 bases short and J 0 bases short, with 13 bases between. Per the germline V gene, CDR1 is LGHDT and CDR2 is YNNKEL (reference sequence). The CDR3 spells CASSFRPGLNTEAFF. In DNA form, the CDR3 reads TGTGCCAGCAGCTTCAGACCGGGTTTGAACACTGAAGCTTTCTTT.

This clonotype came up a few times. The chain employs TRBV27 and TRBJ2-7, with D hard to call. Germline V gene data show CDR1 as MNHEY and CDR2 as SMNVEV (reference sequence). Trimming took 0 bases from V and 7 from J, leaving 10 bases between them. The CDR3 consists of 13 residues. The CDR3 DNA follows: TGTGCCAGCAGTTTATCAGCGCTGGGGGAGCAGTACTTC. Amino acids: CASSLSALGEQYF.

This clonotype was detected many times. The chain has TRBV5-1 and TRBJ1-1; TRBD1 is a possible D gene (6 bases). The V end was cut by 5 bases, the J end by 6 bases, with 11 bases between. The CDR3 consists of 12 residues. Germline V CDR1 and CDR2: SGHRS, YFSETQ. The CDR3 loop is CASSTGTPEAFF. DNA for the CDR3: TGCGCCAGCAGTACAGGGACCCCTGAAGCTTTCTTT.

This clonotype was seen ten or more times. This chain uses TRBV12-5 with TRBJ2-1, with 9 bases fitting TRBD2. Trimming removed 8 bases from V and 3 bases from J; junction bases left unmatched: 5. There are 14 residues in the CDR3. Germline assignment: CDR1 LGHNT and CDR2 FRNRAP. The CDR3 nucleotides read TGTGCTAGTAATCTAGCGGGGATCTACAATGAGCAGTTCTTC. It encodes CASNLAGIYNEQFF.

The gene calls are TRBV12-3 or TRBV12-4 and TRBJ2-1, with a possible D match to TRBD2 (6 bases). V was clipped by 8 bases and J by 8 bases, with 25 bases between them. The CDR3 extends over 16 amino acids. The CDR3 bases are TGTGCCAGCCTGTCGGAGGGCAGGGTCTTTTCGGATGAGCAGTTCTTC. This encodes CASLSEGRVFSDEQFF.

This clonotype has a handful of counts. CDR3 nucleotides: TGTGCCAGCTGGTTATTTTTGAATAACTATGGCTACACCTTC. This translates into CASWLFLNNYGYTF. The rearrangement links TRBV5-6 to TRBJ1-2; no definite D call. With 7 bases removed from V and 1 base from J, the gap between germline ends came to 14 bases. Germline V gives CDR1 SGHDT, CDR2 YYEEEE. This CDR3 is 14 amino acids long.

This clonotype was seen ten or more times. CDR3 in amino acids: CSARDSGRGTDTQYF. The CDR3, as DNA: TGCAGTGCTAGAGATAGTGGCAGGGGGACAGATACGCAGTATTTT. The chain carries TRBV20-1 and TRBJ2-3; 7 nucleotides match TRBD1. The length of the CDR3 is 15 residues. The junction had 6 bases not matched to a gene; V was cut back by 0 bases and J by 3 bases. Germline V gene lookup returns CDR1 DFQATT and CDR2 SNEGSKA (reference sequence).

This clonotype was counted ten times or more. V gene TRBV15 combines with J gene TRBJ1-6; 7 bases match TRBD1. V shed 0 bases, J shed 9 bases, and the junction held 8 bases outside the gene matches. Germline CDR1 LNHNV, CDR2 YYDKDF (reference sequence). The length of the CDR3 is 16 residues. CDR3 amino acids: CATSREWDRVSSPLHF. The CDR3 nucleotides are TGTGCCACCAGCAGAGAGTGGGACAGAGTATCTTCACCCCTCCACTTT.

This clonotype occurred many times. The rearrangement links TRBV10-3 to TRBJ2-3, with no clear D. Germline V CDR1 and CDR2: ENHRY, SYGVKD. CDR3 length: 15 residues. V was shortened by 0 bases and J by 0 bases, with 7 bases between the two germline ends. CDR3 sequence: CAISESTFSTDTQYF. Written as DNA, the CDR3 is TGTGCCATCAGTGAGTCGACTTTTAGCACAGATACGCAGTATTTT.

At least ten counts were recorded for this clonotype. This chain connects TRBV28 to TRBJ2-7; 11 bases fit TRBD2. Germline assignment: CDR1 MDHEN and CDR2 SYDVKM. With 5 bases clipped from V and 4 bases from J, the junction kept 7 bases outside the gene matches. This CDR3 contains 15 residues. The CDR3 region is CASSQGTSGIYEQYF. DNA for the CDR3: TGTGCCAGCAGTCAGGGGACTAGCGGAATATACGAGCAGTACTTC.

In its sample, this clonotype was seen many times. The genes are TRBV18 and TRBJ1-2; D possibly corresponds to TRBD1 (5 bases). The CDR3 has 12 amino acids. Looked up from germline, CDR1 is KGHSH and CDR2 is LQKENI. V was cut by 6 bases and J by 6 bases, with 11 bases left in between. CDR3 sequence: CASSSGSDGYTF. CDR3 sequence (DNA): TGTGCCAGCTCCTCAGGGTCAGATGGCTACACCTTC.

This chain connects TRBV18 to TRBJ1-5; D is unclear. This CDR3 comprises 15 residues. CDR1 and CDR2 (germline): KGHSH, LQKENI. V was pared by 2 bases and J by 3 bases, with 11 bases between. This CDR3 reads CASSPVAGDNQPQHF. In DNA, the CDR3 is TGTGCCAGCTCACCAGTAGCAGGCGACAATCAGCCCCAGCATTTT.

This clonotype was seen a handful of times. V is TRBV20-1 and J is TRBJ1-3; no clear D. The CDR3 contains 14 residues. Trimming took 0 bases from V and 0 from J, leaving 6 bases between them. Germline V gene sequence: CDR1 DFQATT, CDR2 SNEGSKA (reference sequence). The CDR3 coding sequence is TGCAGTGCTAGAGAGGGGAACTCTGGAAACACCATATATTTT. As protein: CSAREGNSGNTIYF.

This clonotype occurred many times. This chain joins TRBV7-9 and TRBJ1-2, with a possible D match to TRBD1 (6 bases). The CDR3 consists of 14 residues. CDR1 SEHNR and CDR2 FQNEAQ come from the germline V gene (reference sequence). Trimming took 0 bases from V and 8 from J, leaving 13 bases between them. The CDR3 DNA reads TGTGCCAGCAGCTTAGCTACCGGGGGCGAAGGCTACACCTTC. Translation gives CASSLATGGEGYTF.

This clonotype was picked up many times. The chain links TRBV4-2 to TRBJ1-2; D remains unclear. There are 12 residues in the CDR3. The germline CDR1 and CDR2 sequences are LGHNA and YNFKEQ. Trimming took off 2 bases at V and 4 bases at J, with 5 bases between the two ends. The DNA of the CDR3 is TGTGCCAGCAGCCAACGTCTCTATGGCTACACCTTC. Residues: CASSQRLYGYTF.

This clonotype was counted ten times or more. This chain connects TRBV28 to TRBJ2-7, with TRBD1 matching over 9 bases. There are 15 residues in the CDR3. Trimming removed 3 bases from V and 0 bases from J; junction bases left unmatched: 3. Germline V gene data show CDR1 as MDHEN and CDR2 as SYDVKM. In DNA, the CDR3 is TGTGCCAGCAGTTTTTGGGACAGGGACTCCTACGAGCAGTACTTC. Translating it yields CASSFWDRDSYEQYF.

This clonotype was detected many times. The gene calls are TRBV18 and TRBJ1-2, with 7 bases that match TRBD1. The V gene end was trimmed by 3 bases and the J gene end by 4 bases; junction bases not matched to a gene: 5. Germline V gene data show CDR1 as KGHSH and CDR2 as LQKENI. The CDR3 totals 14 residues. For the CDR3, the DNA is TGTGCCAGCTCACCTGAACAGGGGAGCTATGGCTACACCTTC. Its translation: CASSPEQGSYGYTF.

This clonotype was picked up many times. The rearrangement links TRBV6-1 to TRBJ2-7, with 10 bases fitting TRBD1. The CDR3 loop spans 13 amino acids. J was trimmed by 2 bases and V by 7 bases; bases with no gene match: 2. CDR1 is MNHNS, CDR2 SASEGT, per germline. The CDR3 nucleotides are TGTGCCAGCATCGGGACAGGGGCCTACGAGCAGTACTTC. Translation: CASIGTGAYEQYF.

For the CDR3, the DNA is TGTGCCAGCAGCTTAGTAGCTGTGTACACTGAAGCTTTCTTT. Protein product: CASSLVAVYTEAFF. The chain couples TRBV11-2 to TRBJ1-1; no firm D call. Looked up from germline, CDR1 is SGHAT and CDR2 is FQNNGV. V shed 1 base and J shed 3 bases, with 9 bases lying between them. The CDR3 is 14 amino acids.

This clonotype was recorded at least ten times. The chain employs TRBV15 and TRBJ2-7, with D uncertain. The CDR3 is made up of 14 amino acids. Germline V CDR1 and CDR2: LNHNV, YYDKDF (reference sequence). V lost 0 bases, J lost 0 bases, and 6 bases lay in between. The chain's CDR3 is CATSRDASSYEQYF. In DNA form, the CDR3 reads TGTGCCACCAGCAGAGATGCCAGCTCCTACGAGCAGTACTTC.